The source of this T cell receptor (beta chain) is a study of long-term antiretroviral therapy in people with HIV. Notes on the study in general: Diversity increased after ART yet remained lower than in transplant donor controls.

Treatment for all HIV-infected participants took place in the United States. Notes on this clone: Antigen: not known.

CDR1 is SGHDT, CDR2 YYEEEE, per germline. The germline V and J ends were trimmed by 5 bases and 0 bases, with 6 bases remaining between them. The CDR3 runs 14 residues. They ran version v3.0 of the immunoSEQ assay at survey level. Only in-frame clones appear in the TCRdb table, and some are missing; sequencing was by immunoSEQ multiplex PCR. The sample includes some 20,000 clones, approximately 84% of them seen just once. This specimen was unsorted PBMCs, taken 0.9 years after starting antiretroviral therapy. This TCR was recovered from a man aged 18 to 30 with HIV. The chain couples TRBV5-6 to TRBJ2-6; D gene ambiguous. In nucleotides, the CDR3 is TGTGCCAGCAGTCTTATCTCTGGGGCCAACGTCCTGACTTTC. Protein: CASSLISGANVLTF.